This T cell receptor beta chain was found in a study of T cell responses to AZD1222 COVID-19 vaccine. CDR3 size: 12 residues. The germline gives CDR1 MDHEN, CDR2 SYDVKM. Trimming stripped 5 bases from V and 7 bases from J, with 12 bases between. Study outcomes and limitations: Baseline testing showed seropositivity in only a handful of AZD1222 recipients. A mostly white British donor set with more females was recruited, and clonal diversity was possibly underestimated.

Data came from immunoSEQ multiplex PCR; TCRdb stores just in-frame clones and leaves some out. The sample has 85,000 to 90,000 clones, 91% seen once. As to this clone: Its antigen is currently unknown.

The chain joins TRBV28 to TRBJ2-7, with a possible D match to TRBD1 (6 bases). The source material was peripheral blood, sampled on day 0 of MenACWY control vaccination. This TCR was sampled from an adult in good health. CDR3 sequence reads: CASSGDTREQYF. CDR3 nucleotide sequence: TGTGCCAGCAGTGGGGACACGCGAGAGCAGTACTTC. Together with reference TRBV28 and TRBJ2-7, the CDR3 gives the full variable domain: DVKVTQSSRYLVKRTGEKVFLECVQDMDHENMFWYRQDPGLGLRLIYFSYDVKMKEKGDIPEGYSVSREKKERFSLILESASTNQTSMYLCASSGDTREQYFGPGTRLTVT.